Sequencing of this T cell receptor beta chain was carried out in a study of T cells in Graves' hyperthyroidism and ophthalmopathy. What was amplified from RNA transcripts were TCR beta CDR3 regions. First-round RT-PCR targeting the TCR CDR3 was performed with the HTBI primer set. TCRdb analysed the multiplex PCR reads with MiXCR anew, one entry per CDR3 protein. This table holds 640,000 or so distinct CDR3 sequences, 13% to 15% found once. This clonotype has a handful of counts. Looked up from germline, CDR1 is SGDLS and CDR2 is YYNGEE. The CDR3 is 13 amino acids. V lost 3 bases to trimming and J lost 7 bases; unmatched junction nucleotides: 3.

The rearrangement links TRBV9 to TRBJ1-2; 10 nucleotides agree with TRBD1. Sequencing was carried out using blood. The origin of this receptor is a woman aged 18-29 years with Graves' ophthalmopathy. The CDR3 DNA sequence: TGTGCCAGCAGCGGGGGACAGGGGATTGGCTACACCTTC. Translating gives CASSGGQGIGYTF.